Listed below are T cell receptor beta chains from one sample, sequenced in a study of regulatory T cells in long-lasting Graves disease. Using its own MiXCR run on the multiplex PCR reads, TCRdb lists one record per CDR3 protein. Of approximately 400,000 distinct CDR3 sequences listed, 15% are singletons. These same data were also listed under a study on T cells in Graves' hyperthyroidism and ophthalmopathy.

The source was peripheral blood mononuclear cells (PBMCs), collected at new diagnosis, from a patient treated with antithyroid drugs. Every receptor here comes from a woman in her forties with Graves disease. The CDR3 runs from the conserved cysteine through the conserved F or W. Each record gives: J gene, clone size, CDR3 length, D gene, V gene, CDR3 protein. A D gene is named only where the DNA matches it firmly. Clone size is given for some rows only: seen once, a few or many times, or a class if the clone is expanded.

>.|many|14|TRBD1|TRBV27
CASSYRDRLKTQYF
>TRBJ2-1|many|15|.|TRBV7-8
CASSLTWTTYNEQFF
>TRBJ2-2|few|16|TRBD1|TRBV19
CASSIGTGIRTGELFF
>TRBJ2-7|many|14|TRBD2|TRBV13
CASRERGSTYEQYF
>TRBJ1-4|few|14|.|TRBV12-3/TRBV12-4
CASTPGGEREKLFF
>TRBJ2-7|.|14|TRBD1|TRBV20-1
CSAGSGQGRDEQYF
>TRBJ2-5|few|13|TRBD1|TRBV28
CASSPGGDETQYF
>TRBJ2-3|many|16|.|TRBV12-3/TRBV12-4
CASTTLLGVPTDTQYF
>TRBJ2-1|few|13|.|TRBV15
CATGERSYNEQFF
>TRBJ1-1|.|12|.|TRBV12-3/TRBV12-4
CASSYPSREAFF
>TRBJ2-1|many|15|TRBD2|TRBV7-6
CASRRGLGTGDEQFF
>TRBJ1-2|many|13|TRBD1|TRBV9
CASSGGQSYGYTF
>TRBJ2-7|many|13|.|TRBV12-3/TRBV12-4
CASRVRSSYEQYF
>TRBJ2-1|.|20|.|TRBV15
CATSRDLGPGGRGVYNEQFF
>TRBJ1-5|many|15|.|TRBV28
CASSSGQYSNQPQHF
>TRBJ2-1|many|14|TRBD2|TRBV6-1
CASRSSGLYNEQFF
>TRBJ2-3|many|19|TRBD2|TRBV11-2
CASSPRPPQLAGGADTQYF
>TRBJ1-5|.|16|.|TRBV28
CASSFGSGGGNQPQHF
>TRBJ2-3|once|17|TRBD2|TRBV29-1
CSVERGLAGIGSDTQCF
>TRBJ1-4|few|17|.|TRBV6-2/TRBV6-3
CASSYVARGWENEKLFF
>TRBJ1-6|few|14|.|TRBV4-1
CASSQNQGSSPLHF
>TRBJ2-5|many|15|TRBD2|TRBV7-9
CASSLSGGIQETQYF
>TRBJ2-4|many|13|.|TRBV20-1
CSASSVDKNIQYF
>TRBJ2-7|many|14|.|TRBV7-8
CASSWDGPTYEQYF
>TRBJ2-5|many|13|.|TRBV2
CASRLRGAETQYF
>TRBJ2-7|many|11|.|TRBV19
CASSHSNEQYF
>TRBJ2-1|many|12|.|TRBV10-3
CAISDPLGEQFF
>TRBJ1-4|few|16|.|TRBV6-2/TRBV6-3
CASSYSLGELNEKLFF
>TRBJ2-3|many|15|TRBD2|TRBV29-1
CSVAASGSKSDTQYF
>TRBJ2-1|few|14|.|TRBV14
CASSQRGGYNEQFF
>TRBJ2-1|.|10|.|TRBV29-1
CSVESNEQFF